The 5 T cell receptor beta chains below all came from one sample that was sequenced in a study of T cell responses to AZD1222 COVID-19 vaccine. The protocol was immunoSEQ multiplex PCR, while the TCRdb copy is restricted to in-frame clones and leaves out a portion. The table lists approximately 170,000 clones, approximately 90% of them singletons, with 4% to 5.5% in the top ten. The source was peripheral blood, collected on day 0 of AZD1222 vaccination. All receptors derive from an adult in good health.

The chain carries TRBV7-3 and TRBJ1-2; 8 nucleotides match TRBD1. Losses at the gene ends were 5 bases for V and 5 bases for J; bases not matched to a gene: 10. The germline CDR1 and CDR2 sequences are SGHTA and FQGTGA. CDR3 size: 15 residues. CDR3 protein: CASSNPGTGTYGYTF. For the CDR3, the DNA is TGTGCCAGCAGCAACCCCGGGACAGGAACATATGGCTACACCTTC.

DNA of the CDR3: TGTGCCAGCAGTTTGAAGCCCAATCAGCCCCAGCATTTT. The encoded protein is CASSLKPNQPQHF. The gene calls are TRBV28 and TRBJ1-5; D is undetermined. Deletions cut 3 bases from V and 3 bases from J, with 6 bases between. The CDR3 runs 13 residues. From germline, CDR1 is MDHEN and CDR2 SYDVKM.

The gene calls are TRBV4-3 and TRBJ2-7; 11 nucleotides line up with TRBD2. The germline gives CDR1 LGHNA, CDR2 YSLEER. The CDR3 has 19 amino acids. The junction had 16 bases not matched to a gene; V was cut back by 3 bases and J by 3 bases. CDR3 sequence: CASSHTGGPGLAEVYEQYF. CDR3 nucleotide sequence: TGCGCCAGCAGCCACACGGGGGGGCCGGGACTAGCGGAGGTCTACGAGCAGTACTTC.

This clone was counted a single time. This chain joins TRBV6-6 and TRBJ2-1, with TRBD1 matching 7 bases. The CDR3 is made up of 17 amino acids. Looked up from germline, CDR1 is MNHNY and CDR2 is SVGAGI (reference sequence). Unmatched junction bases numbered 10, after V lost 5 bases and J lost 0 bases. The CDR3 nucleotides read TGTGCCAGCAGTCCCATGAGGACAGGCAGCTCCTACAATGAGCAGTTCTTC. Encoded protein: CASSPMRTGSSYNEQFF.

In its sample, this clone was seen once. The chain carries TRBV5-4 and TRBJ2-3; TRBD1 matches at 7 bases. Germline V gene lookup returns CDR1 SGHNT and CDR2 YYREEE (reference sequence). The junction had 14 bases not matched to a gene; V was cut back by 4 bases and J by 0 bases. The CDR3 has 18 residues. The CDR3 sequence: CASSPRQGTKVSTDTQYF. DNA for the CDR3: TGTGCCAGCAGCCCACGACAGGGAACTAAAGTTAGCACAGATACGCAGTATTTT.